The subject of this entry is one TCR beta chain. Its specificity is not known. The repertoire was sequenced with immunoSEQ multiplex PCR; TCRdb's copy has only in-frame clones and lacks some. This repertoire shows 46,000 or so clones, over 70% found once; its top ten account for roughly 1%. This entry comes from a study of memory B cells and T cells in multiple sclerosis. Whole-study results and caveats: Shared clonotype counts depended on differing compartment clone-set sizes and were normalized.

Trimming cost V 4 bases and J 0 bases, with 7 bases left between them. The CDR3 totals 13 residues. In germline, CDR1 is SNHLY, CDR2 FYNNEI. CFSE-dim autoproliferating and CFSE-high non-proliferating T cells from unstimulated culture were sequenced separately. Cultures began with approximately 4.5x10^7 CFSE-labeled PBMCs, unstimulated for 7 to 8 days, with replicate wells pooled. CFSE at roughly 0.45 uM labeled the PBMCs, which were then cultured unstimulated. The J gene is TRBJ2-7, the V gene TRBV2, with D tentatively TRBD1 (6 bases). This TCR was recovered from a human donor with multiple sclerosis. The sample taken for sequencing was PBMCs from blood kept in culture. The CDR3 DNA reads TGTGCCAGCAGTGCGACAGGCTCCTACGAGCAGTACTTC. Its protein product is CASSATGSYEQYF.